These T cell receptor beta chains were read from a single sample in a study of cytomegalovirus exposure and HLA in healthy donors. The method was immunoSEQ multiplex PCR; TCRdb's version includes in-frame clones alone and lacks a portion of them. The table lists about 140,000 clones, over 75% of them singletons. The specimen sequenced was PBMCs. Every receptor here comes from a woman aged 25 to 39 in good health and CMV-seronegative. CDR3s include the opening cysteine and the closing phenylalanine or tryptophan. D genes are given only for firm matches. Only part of the rows carry a size: once, few, many, or a class if the clone is expanded.

v_gene: TRBV7-3
d_gene: TRBD1
j_gene: TRBJ2-1
abundance: once
CDR3nt: TGTGCCAGCAGCCACCTTTCGACAGGGGGCCGGGAGCAGTTCTTC
CDR3aa: CASSHLSTGGREQFF

v_gene: TRBV29-1
d_gene: .
j_gene: TRBJ2-5
abundance: .
CDR3nt: TGCAGCGTCGCGGGATCAGACGGAGGGGAGACCCAGTACTTC
CDR3aa: CSVAGSDGGETQYF

v_gene: TRBV28
d_gene: .
j_gene: TRBJ2-7
abundance: .
CDR3nt: TGTGCCAGCAGTCAACCTAGTTTCCGGCAGTACTTC
CDR3aa: CASSQPSFRQYF

v_gene: TRBV5-8
d_gene: .
j_gene: TRBJ2-5
abundance: .
CDR3nt: TGTGCCAGCAGCTTGTTCACAGGGAAGCGAGAGACCCAGTACTTC
CDR3aa: CASSLFTGKRETQYF

v_gene: TRBV2
d_gene: TRBD1
j_gene: TRBJ2-5
abundance: .
CDR3nt: TGTGCCAGCAGTGAATCTTGGACAGGGGGCGGGGAGACCCAGTACTTC
CDR3aa: CASSESWTGGGETQYF

v_gene: TRBV4-2
d_gene: TRBD1
j_gene: TRBJ1-6
abundance: .
CDR3nt: TGTGCCAGCAGCCAAGCAGGGGGCTCCTATAATTCACCCCTCCACTTT
CDR3aa: CASSQAGGSYNSPLHF

v_gene: TRBV5-1
d_gene: TRBD1
j_gene: TRBJ1-6
abundance: once
CDR3nt: TGCGCCAGCAGCTTGGCCGGGGACAGCCCCCCCCTCCACTTT
CDR3aa: CASSLAGDSPPLHF

v_gene: TRBV10-3
d_gene: TRBD2
j_gene: TRBJ2-2
abundance: .
CDR3nt: TGTGCCATCAGAAAGACTAGCGGGAGGTCTGGGGAGCTGTTTTTT
CDR3aa: CAIRKTSGRSGELFF

v_gene: TRBV6-4
d_gene: .
j_gene: TRBJ1-2
abundance: .
CDR3nt: TGTGCCAGCAGTCCGGGGGCCGGGGAGGGTGGCTACACCTTC
CDR3aa: CASSPGAGEGGYTF

v_gene: TRBV7-2
d_gene: TRBD1
j_gene: TRBJ2-5
abundance: few
CDR3nt: TGTGCCAGCAGCTTGGGTGGACAGGGTCGGACCCAGTACTTC
CDR3aa: CASSLGGQGRTQYF

v_gene: TRBV9
d_gene: TRBD1
j_gene: TRBJ2-7
abundance: .
CDR3nt: TGTGCCAGCAGCGCAGGGACAGGGACCTACGAGCAGTACTTC
CDR3aa: CASSAGTGTYEQYF

v_gene: TRBV29-1
d_gene: .
j_gene: TRBJ1-1
abundance: .
CDR3nt: TGCAGCGTTGACAGGGGGAACACTGAAGCTTTCTTT
CDR3aa: CSVDRGNTEAFF

v_gene: TRBV2
d_gene: TRBD1
j_gene: TRBJ2-3
abundance: .
CDR3nt: TGTGCCAGCAGCCCGGACAGGGTGAACACAGATACGCAGTATTTT
CDR3aa: CASSPDRVNTDTQYF

v_gene: TRBV28
d_gene: .
j_gene: TRBJ1-2
abundance: .
CDR3nt: TGTGCCAGCAGTTTACCTAACAGGGCCACTAACTATGGCTACACCTTC
CDR3aa: CASSLPNRATNYGYTF

v_gene: TRBV20-1
d_gene: .
j_gene: TRBJ2-5
abundance: .
CDR3nt: TGCAGTGCTAGTAACGGGGAGACCCAGTACTTC
CDR3aa: CSASNGETQYF

v_gene: TRBV10-3
d_gene: TRBD2
j_gene: TRBJ2-7
abundance: .
CDR3nt: TGTGCCATCTCGGGACTAGCGGACTACGAGCAGTACTTC
CDR3aa: CAISGLADYEQYF